The next 9 T cell receptor beta chains were all read from a single sample in a study of Ad26.COV2.S vaccination and SARS-CoV-2 variants. The method was immunoSEQ multiplex PCR; TCRdb's version includes in-frame clones alone and lacks a portion of them. The sample records just over 350,000 clones, about 92% being singletons. The sample in question was peripheral blood, obtained after recovery from COVID-19. These receptors were obtained from a human donor who had recovered from COVID-19.

J is TRBJ2-6 and V is TRBV6-1, with a weak D call TRBD1 (5 bases). Trimming stripped 2 bases from V and 0 bases from J, with 5 bases between. CDR1 MNHNS and CDR2 SASEGT come from the germline V gene. This CDR3 comprises 15 residues. In DNA, the CDR3 is TGTGCCAGCAGTGAACAGGGCTCTGGGGCCAACGTCCTGACTTTC. It encodes CASSEQGSGANVLTF.

The genes are TRBV6-1 and TRBJ1-1, with TRBD1 matching 7 bases. Germline assignment: CDR1 MNHNS and CDR2 SASEGT. CDR3 length: 15 residues. The ends lost 2 bases at V and 1 base at J; junction bases unmatched: 4. The DNA for the CDR3 is TGTGCCAGCAGTGAATTGGGGACAGCGAACACTGAAGCTTTCTTT. It codes for CASSELGTANTEAFF.

The chain joins TRBV5-4 to TRBJ1-4; D is uncertain. Germline assignment: CDR1 SGHNT and CDR2 YYREEE (reference sequence). The length of the CDR3 is 15 residues. Trimming shortened V by 2 bases and J by 0 bases, and 8 bases separated the two germline ends. For the CDR3, the DNA is TGTGCCAGCAGCTTTACCGGTGCAACTAATGAAAAACTGTTTTTT. Residues: CASSFTGATNEKLFF.

The chain recombines TRBV6-1 with TRBJ2-1, with D tentatively TRBD2 (5 bases). The CDR3 is made up of 12 amino acids. CDR1 and CDR2 from the germline V gene are MNHNS and SASEGT. The germline V and J ends were trimmed by 1 base and 10 bases, with 8 bases remaining between them. The CDR3 here is CASSEVSGEQFF. CDR3 bases: TGTGCCAGCAGTGAAGTTTCGGGGGAGCAGTTCTTC.

The chain recombines TRBV9 with TRBJ1-2; possibly TRBD1 for D (5 bases). The ends were cut back, 0 bases at V and 4 bases at J, with 16 bases in the middle. The length of the CDR3 is 16 residues. From germline, CDR1 is SGDLS and CDR2 YYNGEE. The CDR3 sequence is CASSVDGRASGYGYTF. The DNA for the CDR3 is TGTGCCAGCAGCGTAGACGGCAGGGCGTCGGGCTATGGCTACACCTTC.

This chain links TRBV9 with TRBJ1-1, with D possibly being TRBD1 (6 bases). The CDR3 sequence is 14 residues long. The germline CDR1 and CDR2 sequences are SGDLS and YYNGEE. V was shortened by 0 bases and J by 8 bases, with 14 bases between the two germline ends. CDR3 residues: CASSVEGGGGEAFF. The CDR3 DNA is TGTGCCAGCAGCGTAGAGGGGGGAGGCGGGGAAGCTTTCTTT.

This chain links TRBV19 with TRBJ1-2; D not certain. Germline CDR1 reads LNHDA; CDR2 reads SQIVND (reference sequence). The CDR3 is 15 amino acids. Trimming took off 7 bases at V and 8 bases at J, with 23 bases between the two ends. As DNA, the CDR3 is TGTGCCAGTACCCTCCTGGGGTTTCAGGACCAAGGCTACACCTTC. This sequence encodes CASTLLGFQDQGYTF.

Only one count was recorded for this clone. The rearrangement uses TRBV12-3 or TRBV12-4 and TRBJ2-5; D gene unclear. Trimming pared 5 bases from V and 2 bases from J, leaving 3 bases between. This CDR3 has 11 residues. The CDR3, as DNA: TGTGCCAGCAGTGGACAAGAGACCCAGTACTTC. Translating gives CASSGQETQYF.

The chain carries TRBV7-8 and TRBJ2-2; 7 bases fit TRBD1. The CDR3 consists of 15 residues. Trimming took 1 base from V and 2 from J; bases not matched to a gene: 1. CDR1 is SGHVS and CDR2 is FQNEAQ in the germline V gene. CDR3 nucleotide sequence: TGTGCCAGCAGCTTAGGACAGGGTAACACCGGGGAGCTGTTTTTT. Translated, it gives CASSLGQGNTGELFF.